The 24 T cell receptor beta chains in this list originate from one sample, sequenced in a study of blood T cell repertoires in COVID-19. Sequencing was performed with immunoSEQ multiplex PCR; in TCRdb, only in-frame clones are kept and a portion is missing. This table has around 160,000 clones, around 89% appearing once. The sample comprised peripheral blood. These receptor sequences come from a man aged 18-30 years with COVID-19, enrolled during active disease.

This sequence joins TRBV14 and TRBJ2-1; TRBD2 agrees at 10 bases. The CDR3 sequence is 15 residues long. CDR1 is SGHDN, CDR2 FVKESK, per germline. The J segment lost 0 bases and the V segment lost 4 bases, leaving 0 bases of the junction unmatched. In nucleotides, the CDR3 is TGTGCCAGCAGCCGACTAGCGGGCTCCTACAATGAGCAGTTCTTC. Translation gives CASSRLAGSYNEQFF.

The J gene is TRBJ2-1, the V gene TRBV5-1; 11 bases line up with TRBD2. Germline V gene lookup returns CDR1 SGHRS and CDR2 YFSETQ. Unmatched junction bases numbered 5, after V lost 2 bases and J lost 4 bases. The CDR3 sequence is 16 residues long. CDR3: CASSLLAGAVYNEQFF. As DNA, the CDR3 is TGCGCCAGCAGCTTACTAGCGGGAGCGGTGTACAATGAGCAGTTCTTC. The whole variable domain, remainder taken from reference TRBV5-1 and TRBJ2-1, is KAGVTQTPRYLIKTRGQQVTLSCSPISGHRSVSWYQQTPGQGLQFLFEYFSETQRNKGNFPGRFSGRQFSNSRSEMNVSTLELGDSALYLCASSLLAGAVYNEQFFGPGTRLTVL.

Regarding this clone: An end of the junction differs from the germline gene, which may be a read error. The chain employs TRBV24-1 and TRBJ2-1, with 11 nucleotides matching TRBD2. This CDR3 has 17 residues. CDR1 and CDR2 from the germline V gene are KGHDR and SFDVKD. This chain's CDR3 is CATSDASGRSSYDEQFF. CDR3 bases: TGTGCCACCAGTGATGCTAGCGGGAGGAGTTCCTACGATGAGCAGTTCTTC.

The chain combines TRBV6-5 with TRBJ1-4; TRBD1 matches 9 bases. There are 14 residues in the CDR3. Germline trimming cut 6 bases from V and 8 bases from J; bases unmatched to any gene: 7. The germline CDR1 and CDR2 sequences are MNHEY and SVGAGI. CDR3 in DNA: TGTGCCAGCAGCGGGCGGGACAGGGACGAAAAACTGTTTTTT. Residues: CASSGRDRDEKLFF.

V and J are TRBV7-8 and TRBJ2-1; D gene ambiguous. Germline lookup yields CDR1 SGHVS and CDR2 FQNEAQ. V dropped 5 bases and J dropped 5 bases, with 10 bases sitting between them. The CDR3 consists of 13 residues. CDR3 sequence: CASSAAYNNEQFF. Here the CDR3 DNA reads TGTGCCAGCAGCGCGGCGTATAACAATGAGCAGTTCTTC.

The chain links TRBV28 to TRBJ1-2, with TRBD1 matching over 8 bases. The CDR3 length is 15 residues. Germline CDR1 is MDHEN and CDR2 is SYDVKM. V shed 4 bases, J shed 4 bases, and the junction held 8 bases outside the gene matches. The CDR3 DNA is TGTGCCAGCAGTTGGACAGGGTCCCCTTTCTATGGCTACACCTTC. As protein: CASSWTGSPFYGYTF.

The genes are TRBV5-6 and TRBJ2-3; D may be TRBD2 (6 bases). Germline CDR1 reads SGHDT; CDR2 reads YYEEEE. V was clipped by 2 bases and J by 0 bases, with 19 bases between them. The CDR3 runs 18 residues. CDR3 sequence (DNA): TGTGCCAGCAGCTTTTATCCGATTCGAGCGGGCAGCACAGATACGCAGTATTTT. Its translation is CASSFYPIRAGSTDTQYF.

The chain is built from TRBV18 and TRBJ2-5; TRBD1 matches at 7 bases. V was clipped by 2 bases and J by 1 base; unmatched bases: 1. From germline, CDR1 is KGHSH and CDR2 LQKENI. The CDR3 has 14 residues. The CDR3 sequence: CASSPRDSQETQYF. The CDR3, as DNA: TGTGCCAGCTCACCAAGGGACAGCCAAGAGACCCAGTACTTC.

The chain uses TRBV13 and TRBJ1-3; TRBD1 might be the D (6 bases). This CDR3 contains 16 residues. Germline V gives CDR1 PRHDT, CDR2 FYEKMQ (reference sequence). Trimming took 2 bases from V and 4 from J, leaving 15 bases between them. CDR3 residues: CASSLRGGSGGNTIYF. CDR3 nucleotide sequence: TGTGCCAGCAGCTTAAGAGGGGGATCAGGAGGAAACACCATATATTTT.

V gene TRBV27 combines with J gene TRBJ2-7, with D possibly matching TRBD1 (5 bases). The CDR3 is made up of 18 amino acids. The germline V gene has CDR1 MNHEY and CDR2 SMNVEV (reference sequence). Deletions cut 3 bases from V and 3 bases from J, with 24 bases between. DNA for the CDR3: TGTGCCAGCAGTTTGACAGCCGCCCTGGCTCACCTTGACTACGAGCAGTACTTC. It yields the protein CASSLTAALAHLDYEQYF.

The CDR3 nucleotides read TGTGCCAGCAGCCCCGGGGACTCTGGGGCCAACGTCCTGACTTTC. This codes for CASSPGDSGANVLTF. The rearrangement uses TRBV5-8 and TRBJ2-6, with D perhaps matching TRBD2 (5 bases). The CDR3 length is 15 residues. The germline V and J ends were trimmed by 4 bases and 0 bases, with 8 bases remaining between them. Germline CDR1 is SGHTS and CDR2 is YDEGEE. The whole variable domain, remainder taken from reference TRBV5-8 and TRBJ2-6, is EAGVTQSPTHLIKTRGQQATLRCSPISGHTSVYWYQQALGLGLQFLLWYDEGEERNRGNFPPRFSGRQFPNYSSELNVNALELEDSALYLCASSPGDSGANVLTFGAGSRLTVL.

The chain links TRBV7-8 to TRBJ2-5; 7 bases map to TRBD1. Germline-derived CDR1 and CDR2 are SGHVS and FQNEAQ. The CDR3 spans 15 residues. With 7 bases clipped from V and 5 bases from J, the junction kept 13 bases outside the gene matches. CDR3 DNA sequence: TGTGCCAGCAAAACGGGAAGGGGGCTAGGGGAGACCCAGTACTTC. Protein product: CASKTGRGLGETQYF.

CDR3 in amino acids: CASSSPTGKYGYTF. DNA of the CDR3: TGTGCCAGCAGTTCTCCGACAGGGAAGTATGGCTACACCTTC. V and J are TRBV6-2 or TRBV6-3 and TRBJ1-2; 7 bases map to TRBD1. V was clipped by 4 bases and J by 5 bases; unmatched bases: 7. Germline V gives CDR1 MNHEY, CDR2 SVGEGT. The CDR3 is 14 amino acids.

The chain combines TRBV6-1 with TRBJ2-7; TRBD2 aligns across 7 bases. CDR3 length: 19 residues. The V segment lost 2 bases and the J segment 0 bases; nucleotides outside the gene matches: 16. The germline gives CDR1 MNHNS, CDR2 SASEGT. The CDR3 spells CASSESPVTTGGFSYEQYF. CDR3 sequence (DNA): TGTGCCAGCAGTGAATCGCCAGTAACAACGGGAGGCTTCTCCTACGAGCAGTACTTC.

The rearrangement uses TRBV28 and TRBJ2-7; 8 bases are shared with TRBD2. V dropped 6 bases and J dropped 0; count of bases not matched to a gene: 4. This CDR3 has 14 residues. Per the germline V gene, CDR1 is MDHEN and CDR2 is SYDVKM. The CDR3 DNA sequence: TGTGCCAGCAGGGCCGGGACTAGCTCCTACGAGCAGTACTTC. Its translation: CASRAGTSSYEQYF.

The chain joins TRBV27 to TRBJ1-2; TRBD1 aligns across 8 bases. The germline CDR1 and CDR2 sequences are MNHEY and SMNVEV (reference sequence). The CDR3 is made up of 16 amino acids. Trimming removed 0 bases from V and 7 bases from J; junction bases left unmatched: 10. The DNA of the CDR3 is TGTGCCAGCAGTTTATCCGGGACAGGCTCTGTCGGTGGCTACACCTTC. It encodes CASSLSGTGSVGGYTF.

This clone is a singleton in its sample. The rearrangement joins TRBV5-4 to TRBJ2-5; TRBD1 is a possible D gene (6 bases). The CDR3 length is 13 residues. In germline, CDR1 is SGHNT, CDR2 YYREEE (reference sequence). V was pared by 0 bases and J by 4 bases, with 7 bases between. CDR3: CASSLVGGETQYF. The CDR3 DNA reads as TGTGCCAGCAGCTTGGTAGGGGGAGAGACCCAGTACTTC.

V is TRBV7-9 and J is TRBJ2-1, with a tentative D call TRBD1 (6 bases). Germline V gene lookup returns CDR1 SEHNR and CDR2 FQNEAQ (reference sequence). The CDR3 has 15 amino acids. Trimming took 5 bases from V and 6 from J, leaving 17 bases between them. The DNA for the CDR3 is TGTGCCAGCAGCCTCTGGATGGGACAAATCAATGAGCAGTTCTTC. As protein: CASSLWMGQINEQFF.

This chain links TRBV18 with TRBJ2-3; weak D call: TRBD2 (6 bases). The CDR3 is 15 residues long. Germline assignment: CDR1 KGHSH and CDR2 LQKENI. V was cut by 2 bases and J by 0 bases, with 9 bases left in between. CDR3 sequence: CASSPGSGSTDTQYF. The DNA of the CDR3 is TGTGCCAGCTCACCAGGAAGCGGGAGCACAGATACGCAGTATTTT.

V and J are TRBV5-7 and TRBJ2-2, with D unresolved. TRBV5-7 is annotated as an ORF whose role is uncertain. V lost 0 bases and J 6 bases, leaving 12 bases between the germline ends. This CDR3 is built from 15 residues. CDR3: CASSLVGGIAGELFF. DNA for the CDR3: TGTGCCAGCAGCTTGGTCGGCGGAATTGCCGGGGAGCTGTTTTTT.

The rearrangement links TRBV28 to TRBJ1-1, with D tentatively TRBD1 (6 bases). Germline V CDR1 and CDR2: MDHEN, SYDVKM. V dropped 2 bases and J dropped 1 base, with 14 bases sitting between them. The CDR3 sequence is 16 residues long. CDR3 in DNA: TGTGCCAGCAGTTTAAACAGGGACCGACCGAACACTGAAGCTTTCTTT. Translated: CASSLNRDRPNTEAFF.

The gene calls are TRBV30 and TRBJ2-7; 8 nucleotides agree with TRBD1. With V trimmed by 5 bases and J by 7 bases, 13 bases remained unmatched. The CDR3 loop spans 14 amino acids. Germline V gene sequence: CDR1 GTSNPN, CDR2 SVGIG (reference sequence). CDR3 region: CAWDHGQGGREQYF. DNA for the CDR3: TGTGCCTGGGACCATGGACAGGGAGGTAGGGAGCAGTACTTC.

The chain is built from TRBV2 and TRBJ1-2; 7 bases match TRBD1. The length of the CDR3 is 13 residues. V lost 7 bases to trimming and J lost 8 bases; unmatched junction nucleotides: 10. CDR1 and CDR2 (germline): SNHLY, FYNNEI. The CDR3 reads CASNKGDRRGYTF. CDR3 DNA: TGTGCCAGCAATAAAGGGGACAGAAGGGGCTACACCTTC.

The chain links TRBV9 to TRBJ1-3; D call uncertain. The CDR3 loop spans 16 amino acids. Between the trimmed V and J ends, which lost 0 bases and 0 bases, there was a span of 10 bases. Germline V lookup: CDR1 SGDLS, CDR2 YYNGEE. The CDR3 protein is CASSVDPESSGNTIYF. The CDR3 region has the DNA TGTGCCAGCAGCGTAGATCCCGAGAGCTCTGGAAACACCATATATTTT.